A selection of T cell receptor beta chains follows, all from one sample in a study of OX40 agonist ivuxolimab in advanced cancers. Here immunoSEQ multiplex PCR was the method, and the copy in TCRdb shows in-frame clones only, minus some. The sample yields tens of thousands of clones, 84% seen once. The input for sequencing was CD4+ or CD8+ T cells sorted from blood, taken in a trial of the OX40 agonist ivuxolimab. These receptors were taken from an adult with an advanced solid tumor such as melanoma, head and neck, liver or kidney cancer. The CDR3 runs from the conserved cysteine through the conserved F or W. The order of the fields is J gene, V gene, D gene, clone size, CDR3 DNA, CDR3 protein. A D gene is named only where the DNA matches it firmly. The size of a clone is reported for some rows only, either as once, few or many, or as a class for expanded clones.

TRBJ2-2,TRBV9,NA,NA,TGTGCCAGCAGCGTAGCCACACCGAACACCGGGGAGCTGTTTTTT,CASSVATPNTGELFF
TRBJ1-6,TRBV6-1,NA,NA,TGTGCCAGCAGTGTACAGGGTCGCCTTAATTCACCCCTCCACTTT,CASSVQGRLNSPLHF
TRBJ1-2,TRBV6-6,TRBD1,NA,TGTGCCAGCAGCCCGACAGGGGCCCATGGCTACACCTTC,CASSPTGAHGYTF
TRBJ2-2,TRBV19,NA,NA,TGTGCCAGTAGGCTCTTAGGGAACACCGGGGAGCTGTTTTTT,CASRLLGNTGELFF
TRBJ2-7,TRBV6-5,NA,NA,TGTGCCAGCAGCAGGAAGGGCAACCACGAGCAGTACTTC,CASSRKGNHEQYF
TRBJ2-7,TRBV9,NA,NA,TGTGCCAGCAGCGTATCGTCCGGAGAATACGAGCAGTACTTC,CASSVSSGEYEQYF
TRBJ2-2,TRBV5-6,NA,NA,TGTGCCAGCAGCAGGGGGGGACGGATAAGGACCGGGGAGCTGTTTTTT,CASSRGGRIRTGELFF
TRBJ2-2,TRBV2,TRBD2,NA,TGTGCCAGCAGACCGGGACTAGCGGGGGCGAACACCGGGGAGCTGTTTTTT,CASRPGLAGANTGELFF
TRBJ2-1,TRBV7-2,TRBD2,NA,TGTGCCAGCAGCTTATCGGCTAGCGGGGGGCGGTTATATGAGCAGTTCTTC,CASSLSASGGRLYEQFF
TRBJ2-3,TRBV10-2,NA,NA,TGCGCCAGCAGGGAAAGGGACCCACAAAGAGATACGCAGTATTTT,CASRERDPQRDTQYF
TRBJ2-1,TRBV2,TRBD2,NA,TGTGCCAGCACCAATCAACCTACTAGCGGGGGGGCCAGTGAGCAGTTCTTC,CASTNQPTSGGASEQFF
TRBJ1-4,TRBV2,TRBD1,NA,TGTGCCAGCAGTGAGGGACAGGGAATCGAAAAACTGTTTTTT,CASSEGQGIEKLFF
TRBJ2-1,TRBV10-3,TRBD1,NA,TGTGCCACCAGGGACAGGGTCATCGATGAGCAGTTCTTC,CATRDRVIDEQFF
TRBJ2-7,TRBV25-1,TRBD2,NA,TGTGCCAGCAGTGAATCGGGGGGGCCCTACGAGCAGTACTTC,CASSESGGPYEQYF
TRBJ1-6,TRBV28,TRBD1,NA,TGTGCCAGCAGTCCCAGGACAGGGGGTTACTATAATTCACCCCTCCACTTT,CASSPRTGGYYNSPLHF
TRBJ2-2,TRBV5-4,NA,NA,TGTGCCAGCAGCCCAGGGTCCGGGGAGCTGTTTTTT,CASSPGSGELFF
TRBJ2-3,TRBV5-1,TRBD1,NA,TGCGCCAGCAGCCGGACAGGGAGCACAGATACGCAGTATTTT,CASSRTGSTDTQYF
TRBJ1-2,TRBV4-1,TRBD1,NA,TGCGCCAGCAGCCAAGAGGACAGGACCAGATTTTTGAATGGCTACACCTTC,CASSQEDRTRFLNGYTF
TRBJ1-4,TRBV6-5,NA,once,TGTGCCAGCAGTTATAAAGGGGTTGAAAAACTGTTTTTT,CASSYKGVEKLFF
TRBJ1-5,TRBV7-8,NA,NA,TGTGCCAGCAAGCGGGACAATAGCAATCAGCCCCAGCATTTT,CASKRDNSNQPQHF
TRBJ2-3,TRBV27,TRBD2,NA,TGTGCCAGCGGGGGACTAGCTCAGGGAGATACGCAGTATTTT,CASGGLAQGDTQYF
TRBJ2-2,TRBV5-1,TRBD2,NA,TGCGCCAGCAGGCGGCCGGGACTAGCCCTCACCGGGGAGCTGTTTTTT,CASRRPGLALTGELFF
TRBJ1-2,TRBV5-6,TRBD1,NA,TGTGCCAGCAGCCCGGGACAGTCCTATGGCTACACCTTC,CASSPGQSYGYTF
TRBJ2-3,TRBV5-3,NA,NA,TGTGCCAGCAGCCTAAGGGGGAGGAGAGATACGCAGTATTTT,CASSLRGRRDTQYF
TRBJ2-1,TRBV19,TRBD2,NA,TGTGCCAGTAGTATAAAACTAGCGGGGGCCCAGCGGTTCTTC,CASSIKLAGAQRFF
TRBJ1-5,TRBV28,NA,NA,TGTGCCAGCAGTCAAGAGGGGGGGGGTCAGCCCCAGCATTTT,CASSQEGGGQPQHF
TRBJ1-6,TRBV7-9,NA,NA,TGTGCCAGCAGCCAAAACCAGGGCTATAATTCACCCCTCCACTTT,CASSQNQGYNSPLHF
TRBJ1-2,TRBV28,NA,NA,TGTGCCAGCAGTCCACCCAACAACAGGGCCCCCTATGGCTACACCTTC,CASSPPNNRAPYGYTF
TRBJ2-3,TRBV5-1,NA,NA,TGCGCCAGCAGCTTGGGACAGGAGTCGGATACGCAGTATTTT,CASSLGQESDTQYF